This T cell receptor (beta chain) came from a study of vaccination effects on CD4 cells after COVID-19. As regards this clone: What it binds is not known.

Sequencing in the ViraFEST assay came after antigen-specific CD4+ T cells had been expanded with viral peptide pools, which were used to stimulate PBMC. Cultured cells yielded isolated CD4+ T cells after roughly 11 days. All vaccine recipients tested negative for nucleocapsid antibodies and had never contracted SARS-CoV-2 infection. Assay used: immunoSEQ multiplex PCR; TCRdb lists only in-frame clones, some missing. The data hold tens of thousands of clones, with roughly 73% observed a single time. CDR1 LNHNV and CDR2 YYDKDF come from the germline V gene (reference sequence). The CDR3 is made up of 14 amino acids. Germline trimming cut 5 bases from V and 8 bases from J; bases unmatched to any gene: 7.

The material sequenced was CD4+ T cells from PBMCs cultured with HCoV-NL63 spike peptides, taken before COVID-19 vaccination. This receptor was identified in a human donor who received a COVID-19 vaccine. The V gene is TRBV15, the J gene TRBJ1-4; 8 bases agree with TRBD1. CDR3 sequence: CATSLGQDGEKLFF. For the CDR3, the DNA is TGTGCCACCAGCCTGGGACAGGACGGCGAAAAACTGTTTTTT.